The present entry profiles one TCR beta chain with its context. The antigen remains undetermined. The data derive from a study of CD8+ T cells in alopecia areata. Overall study: Treated patients received oral tofacitinib, 5 to 10 mg twice daily. Study-level results: For lesional scalp, especially alopecia totalis/universalis, clonality was higher than in normal scalp. Scalp sample sequencing also detects resident alphabeta T cells of normal skin.

The CDR3 is 14 amino acids. Germline lookup yields CDR1 MNHEY and CDR2 SMNVEV (reference sequence). V shed 2 bases and J shed 0 bases, with 8 bases lying between them. RNA, once extracted, was reverse transcribed into cDNA for use as the sequencing template. TCRdb keeps only in-frame clones here, not all; method: immunoSEQ multiplex PCR. The data hold about 160,000 clones, with about 87% observed a single time. This TCR came from a human donor with alopecia areata. Sequencing used CD8+ T cells sorted from blood, obtained at week 0. The chain joins TRBV27 to TRBJ2-7, with D uncertain. CDR3 in DNA: TGTGCCAGCAGTTTAGGTGCCGGCTCCTACGAGCAGTACTTC. This translates into CASSLGAGSYEQYF.